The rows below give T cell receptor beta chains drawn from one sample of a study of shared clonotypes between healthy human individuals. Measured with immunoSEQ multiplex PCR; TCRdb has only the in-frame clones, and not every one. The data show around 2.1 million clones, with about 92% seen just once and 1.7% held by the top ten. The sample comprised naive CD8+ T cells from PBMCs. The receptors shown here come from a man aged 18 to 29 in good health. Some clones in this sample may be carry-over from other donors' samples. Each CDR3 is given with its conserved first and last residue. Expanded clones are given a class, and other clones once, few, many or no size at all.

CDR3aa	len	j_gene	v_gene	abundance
CASSLAAQKANYGYTF	16	TRBJ1-2	TRBV11-2	NA
CASSQDLAGGMKTQYF	16	TRBJ2-5	TRBV4-3	NA
CASSEGLGVTEAFF	14	TRBJ1-1	TRBV10-2	NA
CASSPGPGGNEQFF	14	TRBJ2-1	TRBV7-7	NA
CASSTFLGTDTQYF	14	TRBJ2-3	TRBV27	NA
CASSLAGGPGNEQFF	15	TRBJ2-1	TRBV27	NA
CASSLGGTGRGYTF	14	TRBJ1-2	TRBV7-8	once
CAISPGDTQYF	11	TRBJ2-3	TRBV10-3	NA
CASSQTPIPTSGHQETQYF	19	TRBJ2-5	TRBV4-1	NA
CASSLRWTSGADTQYF	16	TRBJ2-3	TRBV11-1	NA
CAMMGPGYEQYF	12	TRBJ2-7	TRBV10-3	NA
CASSFGGAYYGYTF	14	TRBJ1-2	TRBV27	NA
CASSQAWGAFPYEQYF	16	TRBJ2-7	TRBV14	NA
CASGPYGDRVTDTQYF	16	TRBJ2-3	TRBV9	NA
CASSVRANTEAFF	13	TRBJ1-1	TRBV6-4	few
CASRGGLSYEQYF	13	TRBJ2-7	TRBV5-1	NA
CASRGFPGLAGWETQYF	17	TRBJ2-5	TRBV5-8	NA
CASSQNGQYTEAFF	14	TRBJ1-1	TRBV13	few
CASSSQNTGELFF	13	TRBJ2-2	TRBV27	NA
CASSRTGKTWDEQYF	15	TRBJ2-7	TRBV5-1	NA
CASSLNQGIVNTGELFF	17	TRBJ2-2	TRBV7-9	NA
CASSLWGINEKLFF	14	TRBJ1-4	TRBV11-2	NA
CASSLLTSAVYEQYF	15	TRBJ2-7	TRBV4-1	NA
CASSEGLAGGPGYTDTQYF	19	TRBJ2-3	TRBV2	NA
CASSLAGTGGLEQYF	15	TRBJ2-7	TRBV27	NA
CASQGASNQPQHF	13	TRBJ1-5	TRBV28	NA
CASSPPGTSGYEQYF	15	TRBJ2-7	TRBV27	NA
CASSLSLSAEQYF	13	TRBJ2-7	TRBV27	NA
CASSPDRGSDRVYGYTF	17	TRBJ1-2	TRBV7-9	NA
CASSSFEGAGSHNEQFF	17	TRBJ2-1	TRBV14	NA
CASSKTAANYGYTF	14	TRBJ1-2	TRBV5-1	NA
CASRLGQLSGQPQHF	15	TRBJ1-5	TRBV19	few
CASSEGQGRYNEQFF	15	TRBJ2-1	TRBV28	NA
CASSSSDRGSGNTIYF	16	TRBJ1-3	TRBV7-6	NA
CASSEFLSNQPQHF	14	TRBJ1-5	TRBV6-1	NA